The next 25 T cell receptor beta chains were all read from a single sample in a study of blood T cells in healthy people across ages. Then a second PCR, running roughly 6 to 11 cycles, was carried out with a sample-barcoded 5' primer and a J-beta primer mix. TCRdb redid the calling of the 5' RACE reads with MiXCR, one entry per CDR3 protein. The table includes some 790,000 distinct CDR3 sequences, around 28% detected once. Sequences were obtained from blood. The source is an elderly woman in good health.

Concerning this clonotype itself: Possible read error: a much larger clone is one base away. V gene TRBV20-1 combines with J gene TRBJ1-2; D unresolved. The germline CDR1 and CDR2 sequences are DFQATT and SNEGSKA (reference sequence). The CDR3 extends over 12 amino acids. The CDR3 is CSARHANHGYTF. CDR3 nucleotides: TGCAGTGCTAGACATGCTAACCATGGCTACACCTTC.

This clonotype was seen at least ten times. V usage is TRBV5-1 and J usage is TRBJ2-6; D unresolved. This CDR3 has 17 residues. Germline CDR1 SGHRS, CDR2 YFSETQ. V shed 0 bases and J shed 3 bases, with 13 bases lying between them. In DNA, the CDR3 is TGCGCCAGCAGCTTGGTTCCCCTCGGAGATGGGGCCAACGTCCTGACTTTC. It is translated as CASSLVPLGDGANVLTF.

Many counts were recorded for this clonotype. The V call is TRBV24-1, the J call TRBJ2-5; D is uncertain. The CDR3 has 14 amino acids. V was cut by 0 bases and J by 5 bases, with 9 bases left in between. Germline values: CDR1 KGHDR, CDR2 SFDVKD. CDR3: CATSDLGEEETQYF. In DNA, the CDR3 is TGTGCCACCAGTGATTTGGGGGAAGAGGAGACCCAGTACTTC.

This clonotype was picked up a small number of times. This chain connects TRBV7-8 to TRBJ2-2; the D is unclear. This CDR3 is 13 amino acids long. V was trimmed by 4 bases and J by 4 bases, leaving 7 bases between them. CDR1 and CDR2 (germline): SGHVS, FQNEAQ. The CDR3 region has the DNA TGTGCCAGCAGCTCAGACGGCACCGGGGAGCTGTTTTTT. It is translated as CASSSDGTGELFF.

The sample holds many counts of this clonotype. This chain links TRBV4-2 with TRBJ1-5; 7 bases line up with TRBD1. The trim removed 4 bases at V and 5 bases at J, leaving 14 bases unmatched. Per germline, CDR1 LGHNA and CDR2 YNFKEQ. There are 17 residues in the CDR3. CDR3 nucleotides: TGTGCCAGCAGCCTTCGACAGGGAGGGGTTTCCTATCAGCCCCAGCATTTT. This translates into CASSLRQGGVSYQPQHF.

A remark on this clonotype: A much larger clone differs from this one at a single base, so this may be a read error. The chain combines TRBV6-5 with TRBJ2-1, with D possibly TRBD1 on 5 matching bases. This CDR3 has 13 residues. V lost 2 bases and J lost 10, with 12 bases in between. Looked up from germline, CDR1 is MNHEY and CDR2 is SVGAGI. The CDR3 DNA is TGTGCCAGCAGTTACGCCACATGGGGCGAGCAGTTCTTC. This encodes CASSYATWGEQFF.

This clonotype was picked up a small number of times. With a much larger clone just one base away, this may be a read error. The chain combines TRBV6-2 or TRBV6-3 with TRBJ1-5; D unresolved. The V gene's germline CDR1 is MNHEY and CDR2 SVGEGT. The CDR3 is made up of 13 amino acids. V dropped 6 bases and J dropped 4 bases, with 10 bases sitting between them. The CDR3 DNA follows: TGTGCCAGCAGGAAAGAGCAGAATCAGCCCCAGCATTTT. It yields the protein CASRKEQNQPQHF.

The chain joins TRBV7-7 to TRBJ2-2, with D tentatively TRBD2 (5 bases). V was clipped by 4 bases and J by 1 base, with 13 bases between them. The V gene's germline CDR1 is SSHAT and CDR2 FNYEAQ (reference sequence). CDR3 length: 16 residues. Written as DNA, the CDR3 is TGTGCCAGCAGCTCGGGATCTAGCAAGAACACCGGGGAGCTGTTTTTT. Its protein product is CASSSGSSKNTGELFF.

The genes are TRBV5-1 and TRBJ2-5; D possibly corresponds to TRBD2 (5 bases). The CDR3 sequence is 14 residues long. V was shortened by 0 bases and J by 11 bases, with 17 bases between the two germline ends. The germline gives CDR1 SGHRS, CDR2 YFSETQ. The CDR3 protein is CASSLVSGNNEQYF. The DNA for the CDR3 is TGCGCCAGCAGCTTGGTCTCGGGGAACAATGAGCAGTACTTC. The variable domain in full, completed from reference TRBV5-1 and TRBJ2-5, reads KAGVTQTPRYLIKTRGQQVTLSCSPISGHRSVSWYQQTPGQGLQFLFEYFSETQRNKGNFPGRFSGRQFSNSRSEMNVSTLELGDSALYLCASSLVSGNNEQYFGPGTRLLVL.

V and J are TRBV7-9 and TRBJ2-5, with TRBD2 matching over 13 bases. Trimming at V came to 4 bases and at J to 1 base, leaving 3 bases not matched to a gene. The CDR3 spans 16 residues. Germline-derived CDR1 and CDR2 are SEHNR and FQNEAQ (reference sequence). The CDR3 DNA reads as TGTGCCAGCAGCTCTACTAGCGGGGGGGCCCAAGAGACCCAGTACTTC. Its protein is CASSSTSGGAQETQYF.

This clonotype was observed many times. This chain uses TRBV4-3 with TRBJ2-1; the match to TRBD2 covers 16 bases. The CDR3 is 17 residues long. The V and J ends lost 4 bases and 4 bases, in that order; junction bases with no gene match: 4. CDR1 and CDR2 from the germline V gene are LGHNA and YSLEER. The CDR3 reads CASSPGLAGGPYNEQFF. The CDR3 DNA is TGCGCCAGCAGCCCGGGACTAGCGGGGGGGCCGTACAATGAGCAGTTCTTC.

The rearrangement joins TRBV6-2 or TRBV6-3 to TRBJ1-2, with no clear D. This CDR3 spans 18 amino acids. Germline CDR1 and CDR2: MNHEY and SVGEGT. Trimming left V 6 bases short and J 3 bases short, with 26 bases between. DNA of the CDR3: TGTGCCAGCAGCCGCCCAGATTTAAGACCCCAAGCGGACTATGGCTACACCTTC. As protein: CASSRPDLRPQADYGYTF.

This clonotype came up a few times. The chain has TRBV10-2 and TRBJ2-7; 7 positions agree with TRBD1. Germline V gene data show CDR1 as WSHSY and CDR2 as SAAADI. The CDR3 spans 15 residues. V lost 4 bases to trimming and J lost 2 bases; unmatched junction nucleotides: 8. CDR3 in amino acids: CASSVTGTEAYEQYF. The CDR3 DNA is TGCGCCAGCAGTGTTACCGGGACAGAGGCCTACGAGCAGTACTTC.

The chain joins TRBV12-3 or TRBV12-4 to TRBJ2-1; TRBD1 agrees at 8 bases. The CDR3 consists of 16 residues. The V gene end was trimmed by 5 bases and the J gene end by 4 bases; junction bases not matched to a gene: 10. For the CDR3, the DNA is TGTGCCAGCAGTCGGCGTGGCAGGGGGCAGTACAATGAGCAGTTCTTC. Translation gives CASSRRGRGQYNEQFF.

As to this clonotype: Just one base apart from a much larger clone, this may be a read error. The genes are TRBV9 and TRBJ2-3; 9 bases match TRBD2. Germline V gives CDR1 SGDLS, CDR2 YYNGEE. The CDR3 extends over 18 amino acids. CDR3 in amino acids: CVSSGGPLAGAMMDTQYF. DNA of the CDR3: TGTGTCAGCAGCGGTGGCCCCTTAGCGGGAGCCATGATGGATACGCAGTATTTT.

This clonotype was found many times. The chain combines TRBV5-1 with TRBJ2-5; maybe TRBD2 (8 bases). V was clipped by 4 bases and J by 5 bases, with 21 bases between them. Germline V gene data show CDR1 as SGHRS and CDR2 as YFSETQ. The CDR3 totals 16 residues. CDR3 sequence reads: CASSPLGTAGAETQYF. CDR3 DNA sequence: TGCGCCAGCAGCCCCCTGGGGACAGCGGGGGCGGAGACCCAGTACTTC.

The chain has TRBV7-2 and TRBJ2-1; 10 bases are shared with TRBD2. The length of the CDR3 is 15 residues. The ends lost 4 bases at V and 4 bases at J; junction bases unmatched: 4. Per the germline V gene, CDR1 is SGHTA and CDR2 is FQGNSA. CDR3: CASSSGLALYNEQFF. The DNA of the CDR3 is TGTGCCAGCAGCTCGGGACTAGCGCTTTACAATGAGCAGTTCTTC.

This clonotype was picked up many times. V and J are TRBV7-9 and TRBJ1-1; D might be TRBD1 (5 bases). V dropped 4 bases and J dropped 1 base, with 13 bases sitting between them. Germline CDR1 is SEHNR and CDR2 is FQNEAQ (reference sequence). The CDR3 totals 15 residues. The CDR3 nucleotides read TGTGCCAGCAGCTCCCGCCAGGGAAGGAACACTGAAGCTTTCTTT. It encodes CASSSRQGRNTEAFF. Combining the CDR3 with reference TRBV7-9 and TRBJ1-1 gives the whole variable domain DTGVSQNPRHKITKRGQNVTFRCDPISEHNRLYWYRQTLGQGPEFLTYFQNEAQLEKSRLLSDRFSAERPKGSFSTLEIQRTEQGDSAMYLCASSSRQGRNTEAFFGQGTRLTVV.

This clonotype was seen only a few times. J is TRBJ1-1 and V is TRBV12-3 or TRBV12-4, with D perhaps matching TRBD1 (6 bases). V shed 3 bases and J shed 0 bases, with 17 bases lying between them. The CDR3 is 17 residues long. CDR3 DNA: TGTGCCAGCAGTTTTGGGACACTCAAGCCCATGAACACTGAAGCTTTCTTT. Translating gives CASSFGTLKPMNTEAFF.

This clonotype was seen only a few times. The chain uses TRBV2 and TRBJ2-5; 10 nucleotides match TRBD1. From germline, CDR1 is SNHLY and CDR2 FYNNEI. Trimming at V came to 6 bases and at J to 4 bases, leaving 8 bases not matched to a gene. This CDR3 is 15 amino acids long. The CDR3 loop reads CASREDRGIGETQYF. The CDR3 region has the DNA TGTGCCAGCAGGGAGGACAGGGGGATTGGAGAGACCCAGTACTTC.

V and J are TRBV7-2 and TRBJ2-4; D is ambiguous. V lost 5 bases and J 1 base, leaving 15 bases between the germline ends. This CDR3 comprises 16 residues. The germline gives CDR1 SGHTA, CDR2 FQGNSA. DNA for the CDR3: TGTGCCAGCAGCCCCTGGGTTGTGGGGGCCAAAAACATTCAGTACTTC. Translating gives CASSPWVVGAKNIQYF.

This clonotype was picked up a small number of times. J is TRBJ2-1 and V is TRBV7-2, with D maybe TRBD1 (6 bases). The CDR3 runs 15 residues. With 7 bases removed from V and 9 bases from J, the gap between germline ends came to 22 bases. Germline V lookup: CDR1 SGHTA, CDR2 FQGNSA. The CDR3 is CASTEIPQGKGEQFF. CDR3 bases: TGTGCCAGCACCGAAATCCCTCAGGGGAAGGGTGAGCAGTTCTTC.

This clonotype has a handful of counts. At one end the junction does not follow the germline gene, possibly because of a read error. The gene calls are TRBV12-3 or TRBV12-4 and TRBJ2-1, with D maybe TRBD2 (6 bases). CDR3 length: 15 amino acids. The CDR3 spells CASSRLADSHNEQFF. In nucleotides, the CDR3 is TGTGCCAGCAGTCGATTAGCGGACTCCCACAATGAGCAGTTCTTC.

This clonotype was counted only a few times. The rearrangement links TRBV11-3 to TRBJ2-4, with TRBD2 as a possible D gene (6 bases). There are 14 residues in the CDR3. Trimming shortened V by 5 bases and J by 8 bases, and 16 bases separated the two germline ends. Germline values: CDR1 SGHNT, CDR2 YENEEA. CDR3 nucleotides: TGTGCCAGCAGCAATAGGGAGGTGTTTTACATTCAGTACTTC. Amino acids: CASSNREVFYIQYF.

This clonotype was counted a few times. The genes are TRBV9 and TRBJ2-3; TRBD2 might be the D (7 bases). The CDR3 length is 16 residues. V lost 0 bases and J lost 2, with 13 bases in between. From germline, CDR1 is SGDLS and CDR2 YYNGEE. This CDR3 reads CASSVAGGGPTDTQYF. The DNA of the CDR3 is TGTGCCAGCAGCGTAGCGGGCGGGGGCCCCACAGATACGCAGTATTTT.